This note documents a single T cell receptor beta chain sequence. This specimen comes from a study of T cell changes during pregnancy in multiple sclerosis. Sequencing used immunoSEQ multiplex PCR; TCRdb keeps in-frame clones, though not all of them. The sample has 75,000 to 95,000 clones; around 90% are singletons. Unmatched junction bases numbered 12, after V lost 2 bases and J lost 4 bases. Germline assignment: CDR1 SGHAT and CDR2 FQNNGV. This CDR3 is built from 17 residues. The starting material was peripheral blood, obtained before pregnancy. This chain connects TRBV11-2 to TRBJ2-3; 7 bases agree with TRBD2. This TCR was recovered from a female donor with multiple sclerosis, enrolled in a pregnancy study. CDR3 DNA sequence: TGTGCCAGCAGCTTAAGGAGTAATCGGGAGGTTCCAGATACGCAGTATTTT. It codes for CASSLRSNREVPDTQYF.